These T cell receptor beta chains were read from a single sample in a study of cytomegalovirus exposure and HLA in healthy donors. The data were produced by immunoSEQ multiplex PCR, yet TCRdb's version contains in-frame clones alone and is incomplete. This table has over 250,000 clones, 80% to 90% appearing once. Sample: PBMCs. The origin of the receptors is a woman aged 18 to 35 in good health and CMV-seronegative. Both conserved end residues are part of each CDR3. The order of the fields is V gene, D gene, clone size, J gene, CDR3 DNA, CDR3 protein. A D gene is named only where the DNA matches it firmly. Only part of the rows carry a size: once, few, many, or a class if the clone is expanded.

TRBV4-2	TRBD2	-	TRBJ2-7	TGTGCCAGCAGCGGGGAGCGGGGTTCCTACGAGCAGTACTTC	CASSGERGSYEQYF
TRBV2	TRBD1	-	TRBJ1-1	TGTGCCAGCAGTGAAAGGCACAGGGGCCATGAAGCTTTCTTT	CASSERHRGHEAFF
TRBV19	TRBD1	-	TRBJ1-2	TGTGCCAGTCTCGGGACAGTCTATGGCTACACCTTC	CASLGTVYGYTF
TRBV7-9	TRBD1	-	TRBJ1-2	TGTGCCAGCAGCCGACAGGGAACCAACTATGGCTACACCTTC	CASSRQGTNYGYTF
TRBV30	-	-	TRBJ2-5	TGTGCCTGGAGTGTAGGGGTAGAGACCCAGTACTTC	CAWSVGVETQYF
TRBV10-2	TRBD1	-	TRBJ1-5	TGCGCCAGCAGCGGGGGACAGGGGATCAATCAGCCCCAGCATTTT	CASSGGQGINQPQHF
TRBV6-5	-	once	TRBJ1-5	TGTGCCAGCAGTTACTCTGCAGGGGAAAGTCAGCCCCAGCATTTT	CASSYSAGESQPQHF
TRBV7-9	-	-	TRBJ1-1	TGTGCCAGCACCTCGACCGGGGAGGCCACTGAAGCTTTCTTT	CASTSTGEATEAFF
TRBV7-2	-	-	TRBJ1-2	TGTGCCAGCAGCTTTCCGTTCGGACACCAGGGGCACTATGGCTACACCTTC	CASSFPFGHQGHYGYTF
TRBV6-4	TRBD1	many	TRBJ2-1	TGTGCCAGCAGTGACTCCCCCGGGACAGGACACAATGAGCAGTTCTTC	CASSDSPGTGHNEQFF
TRBV11-2	TRBD1	-	TRBJ1-6	TGTGCCAGCAGCATATGGGACAGGGGGGCCTATAATTCACCCCTCCACTTT	CASSIWDRGAYNSPLHF
TRBV5-1	TRBD1	-	TRBJ1-5	TGCGCCAGCAGCTTGGGGGGACAGAGCAATCAGCCCCAGCATTTT	CASSLGGQSNQPQHF
TRBV2	-	-	TRBJ2-3	TGTGCCAGCGGTGTTTTCGCAGGGATCAAGTATTTT	CASGVFAGIKYF
TRBV11-2	TRBD1	-	TRBJ1-4	TGTGCCAGCAGCACACACAGGGGTCAAAAACTGTTTTTT	CASSTHRGQKLFF
TRBV5-1	TRBD1	-	TRBJ1-4	TGCGCCAGCAGCTTGGTGGGACAGGCGGCTTATGAAAAACTGTTTTTT	CASSLVGQAAYEKLFF
TRBV11-3	TRBD1	-	TRBJ2-7	TGTGCCAGCACCAACACAGGGGCCGTCTACGAGCAGTACTTC	CASTNTGAVYEQYF
TRBV2	-	-	TRBJ2-6	TGTGCCAGCAGTGACATTCGGGTGTCCTCTGGGGCCAACGTCCTGACTTTC	CASSDIRVSSGANVLTF
TRBV4-1	-	once	TRBJ2-6	TGCGCCAGCAGCCAATATTGGGACACCTCTGGGGCCAACGTCCTGACTTTC	CASSQYWDTSGANVLTF
TRBV11-3	-	once	TRBJ2-1	TGTGCCAGCAGCGCCACTAGGGGGTTAGCCTACAATGAGCAGTTCTTC	CASSATRGLAYNEQFF
TRBV9	TRBD2	-	TRBJ2-1	TGTGCCAGCAGCGCCCATCGGGAGGACTCCTACAATGAGCAGTTCTTC	CASSAHREDSYNEQFF
TRBV5-6	TRBD2	-	TRBJ2-3	TGTGCCAGCAGCTTGGTTCCGTCAAGCGGGAGTTTCCTCACAGATACGCAGTATTTT	CASSLVPSSGSFLTDTQYF
TRBV9	-	once	TRBJ2-5	TGTGCCAGCAGCGTACGGGGGGCAGAGACCCAGTACTTC	CASSVRGAETQYF
TRBV25-1	TRBD1	-	TRBJ1-2	TGTGCCAGCAGTGAATGGGGGACAGACAACTATGGCTACACCTTC	CASSEWGTDNYGYTF
TRBV10-1	TRBD1	-	TRBJ2-5	TGCGCCAGCAGTGAGTCGGACAGGGGCCAGACCCAGTACTTC	CASSESDRGQTQYF
TRBV7-8	-	once	TRBJ2-3	TGTGCCAGCGCTTTGGCGGGCCGCACAGATACGCAGTATTTT	CASALAGRTDTQYF
TRBV5-6	-	-	TRBJ1-4	TGTGCCAGCAGCTTGGTGGGGGCTAGGGAGGAAAAACTGTTTTTT	CASSLVGAREEKLFF
TRBV5-4	-	-	TRBJ1-5	TGTGCCAGCAGCTACGGGATCTATCAGCCCCAGCATTTT	CASSYGIYQPQHF
TRBV5-1	-	-	TRBJ1-2	TGCGCCAGCAGCTTTGTAGGCGCAGGCAACCTGATCTATGGCTACACCTTC	CASSFVGAGNLIYGYTF
TRBV6-5	-	-	TRBJ2-2	TGTGCCATCCGGGACGGGGGGCGCACCGGGGAGCTGTTTTTT	CAIRDGGRTGELFF
TRBV6-5	TRBD1	-	TRBJ1-1	TGTGCCAGCACGAGGGGGCGTAGGGGCACTGAAGCTTTCTTT	CASTRGRRGTEAFF
TRBV19	TRBD2	few	TRBJ2-7	TGTGCCAGTAGTATCAGCCTAGCGGGAGGGGACGAGCAGTACTTC	CASSISLAGGDEQYF
TRBV7-2	TRBD2	-	TRBJ2-7	TGTGCCAGCACCTGGGGACTAGCGGGGGGGAACGAGCAGTACTTC	CASTWGLAGGNEQYF
TRBV15	-	-	TRBJ1-3	TGTGCCACCAGCAGAGATTCGGGGTTCTCCGGAAACACCATATATTTT	CATSRDSGFSGNTIYF
TRBV25-1	-	-	TRBJ2-7	TGTGCCAGCAGTGATGTGTGGGGCTTCTACGAGCAGTACTTC	CASSDVWGFYEQYF
TRBV6-5	TRBD1	-	TRBJ2-7	TGTGCCAGCAGTTACTCGACAGGGACCTCTGGGGAGCAGTACTTC	CASSYSTGTSGEQYF
TRBV7-2	-	few	TRBJ2-7	TGTGCCAGCAGCCGAGATTTTGGACAGACCTACGAGCAGTACTTC	CASSRDFGQTYEQYF